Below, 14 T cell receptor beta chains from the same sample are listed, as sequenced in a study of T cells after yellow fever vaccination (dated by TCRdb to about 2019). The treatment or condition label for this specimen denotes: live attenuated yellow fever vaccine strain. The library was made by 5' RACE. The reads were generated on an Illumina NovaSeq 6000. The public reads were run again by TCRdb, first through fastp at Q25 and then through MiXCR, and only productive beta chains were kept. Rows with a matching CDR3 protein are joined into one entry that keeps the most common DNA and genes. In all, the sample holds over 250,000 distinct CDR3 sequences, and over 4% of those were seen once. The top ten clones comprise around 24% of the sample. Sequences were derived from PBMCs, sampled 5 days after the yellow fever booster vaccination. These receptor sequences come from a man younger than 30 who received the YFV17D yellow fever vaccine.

Written as DNA, the CDR3 is TGTGCCAGCCTGGGGGGGAAGACCCAGTACTTC. Protein: CASLGGKTQYF. The chain has TRBV12-3 or TRBV12-4 and TRBJ2-5, with 7 bases identical to TRBD2. The length of the CDR3 is 11 residues. Trimming took 8 bases from V and 6 from J; bases not matched to a gene: 3.

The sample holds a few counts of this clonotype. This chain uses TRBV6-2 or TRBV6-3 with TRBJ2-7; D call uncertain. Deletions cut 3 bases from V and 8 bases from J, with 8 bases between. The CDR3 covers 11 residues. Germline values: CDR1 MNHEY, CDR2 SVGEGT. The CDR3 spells CASSYLGQQYF. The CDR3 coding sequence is TGTGCCAGCAGTTATCTCGGTCAGCAGTACTTC.

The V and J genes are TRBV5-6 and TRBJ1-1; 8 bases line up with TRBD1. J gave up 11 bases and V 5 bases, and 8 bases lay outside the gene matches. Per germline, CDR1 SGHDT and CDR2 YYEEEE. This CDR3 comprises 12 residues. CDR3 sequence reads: CASSFFGDRAFF. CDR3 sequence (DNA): TGTGCCAGCAGTTTTTTTGGGGACAGGGCTTTCTTT.

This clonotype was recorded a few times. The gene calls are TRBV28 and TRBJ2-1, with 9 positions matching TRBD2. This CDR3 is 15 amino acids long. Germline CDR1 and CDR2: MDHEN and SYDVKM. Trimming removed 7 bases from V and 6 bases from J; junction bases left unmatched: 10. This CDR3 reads CASNPGAGGRNEQFF. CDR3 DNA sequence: TGTGCCAGCAACCCAGGGGCGGGGGGGCGCAATGAGCAGTTCTTC.

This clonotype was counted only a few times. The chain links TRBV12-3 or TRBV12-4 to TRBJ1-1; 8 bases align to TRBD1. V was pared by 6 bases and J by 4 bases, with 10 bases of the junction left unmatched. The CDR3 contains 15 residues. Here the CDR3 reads CASSRTLGQGTEAFF. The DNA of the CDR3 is TGTGCCAGCAGCCGAACTCTAGGACAGGGCACTGAAGCTTTCTTT.

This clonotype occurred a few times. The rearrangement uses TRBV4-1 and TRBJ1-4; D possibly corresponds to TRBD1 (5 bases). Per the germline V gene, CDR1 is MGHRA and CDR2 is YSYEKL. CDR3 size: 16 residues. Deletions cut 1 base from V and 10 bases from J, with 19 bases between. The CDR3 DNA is TGCGCCAGCAGCCAAGCCTCGGGGCAGGACTCCGGAAAACTGTTTTTT. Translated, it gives CASSQASGQDSGKLFF.

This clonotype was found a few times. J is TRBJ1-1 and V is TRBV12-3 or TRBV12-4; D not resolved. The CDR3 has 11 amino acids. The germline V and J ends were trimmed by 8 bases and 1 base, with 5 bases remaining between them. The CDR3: CASVGNTEAFF. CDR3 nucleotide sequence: TGTGCCAGCGTTGGGAACACTGAAGCTTTCTTT.

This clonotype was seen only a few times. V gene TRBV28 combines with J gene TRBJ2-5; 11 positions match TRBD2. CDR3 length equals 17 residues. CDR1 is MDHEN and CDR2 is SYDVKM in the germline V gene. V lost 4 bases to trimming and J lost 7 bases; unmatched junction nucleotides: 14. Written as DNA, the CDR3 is TGTGCCAGCAGTTATATTTCATATAGCGGGGGGGCCGGGACCCAGTACTTC. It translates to CASSYISYSGGAGTQYF.

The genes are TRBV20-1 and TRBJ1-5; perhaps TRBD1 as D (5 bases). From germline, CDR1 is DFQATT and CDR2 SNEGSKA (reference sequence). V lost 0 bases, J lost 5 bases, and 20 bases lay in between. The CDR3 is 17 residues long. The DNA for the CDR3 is TGCAGTGCTAGAGAACCTCACCTAGGGGAATGGGATCAGCCCCAGCATTTT. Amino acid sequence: CSAREPHLGEWDQPQHF.

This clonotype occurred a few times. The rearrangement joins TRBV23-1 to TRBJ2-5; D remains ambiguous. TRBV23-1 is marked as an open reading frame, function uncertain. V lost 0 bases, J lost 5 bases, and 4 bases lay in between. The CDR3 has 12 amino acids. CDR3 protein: CASSQSRETQYF. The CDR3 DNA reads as TGCGCCAGCAGTCAATCGAGGGAGACCCAGTACTTC.

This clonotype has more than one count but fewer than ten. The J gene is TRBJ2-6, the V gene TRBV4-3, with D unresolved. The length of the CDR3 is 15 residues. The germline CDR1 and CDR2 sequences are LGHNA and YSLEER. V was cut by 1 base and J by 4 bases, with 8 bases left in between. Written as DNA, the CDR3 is TGCGCCAGCAGCCAAGCTTTTCGGGGGGCCAACGTCCTGACTTTC. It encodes CASSQAFRGANVLTF.

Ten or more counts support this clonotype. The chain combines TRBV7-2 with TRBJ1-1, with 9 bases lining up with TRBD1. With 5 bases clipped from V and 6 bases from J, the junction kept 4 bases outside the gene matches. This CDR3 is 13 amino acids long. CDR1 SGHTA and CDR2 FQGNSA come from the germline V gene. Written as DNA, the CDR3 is TGTGCCAGCAGCATGGACAGGGGCGCTGAAGCTTTCTTT. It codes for CASSMDRGAEAFF. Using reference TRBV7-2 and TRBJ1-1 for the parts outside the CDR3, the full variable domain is GAGVSQSPSNKVTEKGKDVELRCDPISGHTALYWYRQSLGQGLEFLIYFQGNSAPDKSGLPSDRFSAERTGGSVSTLTIQRTQQEDSAVYLCASSMDRGAEAFFGQGTRLTVV.

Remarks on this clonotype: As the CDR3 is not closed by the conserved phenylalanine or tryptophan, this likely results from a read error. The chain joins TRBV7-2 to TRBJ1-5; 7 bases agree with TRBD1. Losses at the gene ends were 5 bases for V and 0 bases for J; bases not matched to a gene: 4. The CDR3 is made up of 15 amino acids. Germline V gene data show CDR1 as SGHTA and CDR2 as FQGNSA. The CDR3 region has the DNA TGTGCCAGCAGCCCGGACAGGATTAGCAATCAGCCCCAGCATATT. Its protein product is CASSPDRISNQPQHI.

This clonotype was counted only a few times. This CDR3 is CSVEGTQDSQETQYF. The CDR3 bases are TGCAGCGTTGAGGGCACGCAGGACAGCCAAGAGACCCAGTACTTC. The chain is built from TRBV29-1 and TRBJ2-5; a weak D match, TRBD1 (6 bases). The CDR3 consists of 15 residues. The ends were cut back, 3 bases at V and 1 base at J, with 15 bases in the middle. From germline, CDR1 is SQVTM and CDR2 ANQGSEA.